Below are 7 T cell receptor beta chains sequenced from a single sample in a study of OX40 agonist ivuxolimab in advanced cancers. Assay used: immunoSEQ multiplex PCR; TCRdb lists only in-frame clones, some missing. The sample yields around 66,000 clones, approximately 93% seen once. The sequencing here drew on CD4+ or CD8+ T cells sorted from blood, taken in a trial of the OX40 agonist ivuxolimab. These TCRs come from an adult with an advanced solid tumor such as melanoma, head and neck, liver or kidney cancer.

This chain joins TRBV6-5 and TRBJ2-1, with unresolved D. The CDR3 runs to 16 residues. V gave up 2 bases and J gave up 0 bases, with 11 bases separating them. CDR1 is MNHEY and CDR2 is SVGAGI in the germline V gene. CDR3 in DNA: TGTGCCAGCAGTTACCTGGGGTCTAGCTCCTACAATGAGCAGTTCTTC. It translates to CASSYLGSSSYNEQFF.

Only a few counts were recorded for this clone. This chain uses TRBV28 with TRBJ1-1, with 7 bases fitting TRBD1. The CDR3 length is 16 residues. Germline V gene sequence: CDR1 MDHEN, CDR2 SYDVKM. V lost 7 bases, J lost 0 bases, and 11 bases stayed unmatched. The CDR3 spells CASTSGRGYMNTEAFF. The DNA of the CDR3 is TGTGCCAGCACAAGCGGCAGGGGGTATATGAACACTGAAGCTTTCTTT.

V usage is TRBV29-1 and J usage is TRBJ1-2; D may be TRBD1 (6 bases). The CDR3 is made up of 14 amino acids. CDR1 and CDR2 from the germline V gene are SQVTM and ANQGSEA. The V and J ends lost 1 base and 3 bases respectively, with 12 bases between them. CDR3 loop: CSVEGGHRDYGYTF. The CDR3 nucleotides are TGCAGCGTTGAAGGGGGGCACAGGGACTATGGCTACACCTTC. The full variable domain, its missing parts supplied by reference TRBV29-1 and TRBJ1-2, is SAVISQKPSRDICQRGTSLTIQCQVDSQVTMMFWYRQQPGQSLTLIATANQGSEATYESGFVIDKFPISRPNLTFSTLTVSNMSPEDSSIYLCSVEGGHRDYGYTFGSGTRLTVV.

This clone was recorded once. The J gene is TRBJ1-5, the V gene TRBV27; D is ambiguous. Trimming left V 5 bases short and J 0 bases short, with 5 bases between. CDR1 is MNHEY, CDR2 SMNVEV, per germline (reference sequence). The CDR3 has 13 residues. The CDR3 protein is CASSDYSNQPQHF. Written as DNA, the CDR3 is TGTGCCAGCAGTGACTATAGCAATCAGCCCCAGCATTTT.

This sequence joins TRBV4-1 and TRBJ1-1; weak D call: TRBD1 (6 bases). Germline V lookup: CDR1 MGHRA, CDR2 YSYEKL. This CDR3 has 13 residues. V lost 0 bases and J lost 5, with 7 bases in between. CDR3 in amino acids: CASSQEGATEAFF. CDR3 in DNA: TGCGCCAGCAGCCAAGAGGGGGCTACTGAAGCTTTCTTT.

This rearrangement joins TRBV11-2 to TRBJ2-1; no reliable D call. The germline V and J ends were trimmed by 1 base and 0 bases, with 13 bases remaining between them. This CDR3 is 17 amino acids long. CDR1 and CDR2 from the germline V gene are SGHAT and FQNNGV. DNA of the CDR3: TGTGCCAGCAGCTTAGTTGGTTCCGCTAGCTCCTACAATGAGCAGTTCTTC. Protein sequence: CASSLVGSASSYNEQFF.

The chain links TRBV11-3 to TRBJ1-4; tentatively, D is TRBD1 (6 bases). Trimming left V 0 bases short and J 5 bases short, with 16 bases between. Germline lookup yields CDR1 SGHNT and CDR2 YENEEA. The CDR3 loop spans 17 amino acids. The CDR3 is CASSLDFPQGSNEKLFF. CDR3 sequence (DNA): TGTGCCAGCAGCTTAGACTTTCCACAGGGATCGAATGAAAAACTGTTTTTT. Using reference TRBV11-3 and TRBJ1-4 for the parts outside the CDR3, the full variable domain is EAGVVQSPRYKIIEKKQPVAFWCNPISGHNTLYWYLQNLGQGPELLIRYENEEAVDDSQLPKDRFSAERLKGVDSTLKIQPAELGDSAVYLCASSLDFPQGSNEKLFFGSGTQLSVL.